These 21 T cell receptor beta chains share one sample of origin, sequenced in a study of T cells in Graves' hyperthyroidism and ophthalmopathy. The source material, RNA transcripts, was used to amplify TCR beta CDR3 regions. First-round RT-PCR targeting the TCR CDR3 was performed with the HTBI primer set. TCRdb independently ran MiXCR on the multiplex PCR reads; one entry per CDR3 protein. The table has roughly 400,000 distinct CDR3 sequences, around 25% seen once. The sequenced sample was blood. These receptors all stem from a man aged 45 to 65 with Graves' hyperthyroidism.

This clonotype was detected many times. The V and J genes are TRBV12-3 or TRBV12-4 and TRBJ2-1; D remains unclear. Deletions cut 2 bases from V and 6 bases from J, with 5 bases between. The CDR3 consists of 12 residues. The CDR3 region has the DNA TGTGCCAGCAGTTTATACGGCAATGAGCAGTTCTTC. Amino acid sequence: CASSLYGNEQFF.

The chain carries TRBV6-1 and TRBJ1-5; D ambiguous. There are 13 residues in the CDR3. Germline V lookup: CDR1 MNHNS, CDR2 SASEGT. The CDR3 loop reads CSRLGRDGQPQHF. CDR3 DNA: TGTTCCCGATTGGGGAGGGATGGTCAGCCCCAGCATTTT.

The chain carries TRBV7-9 and TRBJ1-5, with a possible D match to TRBD1 (5 bases). Trimming took 4 bases from V and 0 from J, leaving 7 bases between them. In germline, CDR1 is SEHNR, CDR2 FQNEAQ (reference sequence). The CDR3 contains 14 residues. The CDR3 region has the DNA TGTGCCAGCAGCTCAGGGTATAGCAATCAGCCCCAGCATTTT. This sequence encodes CASSSGYSNQPQHF.

The V gene is TRBV6-1, the J gene TRBJ2-2; D call uncertain. The CDR3 spans 13 residues. Germline V lookup: CDR1 MNHNS, CDR2 SASEGT. V was trimmed by 3 bases and J by 3 bases, leaving 5 bases between them. The CDR3 nucleotides are TGTGCCAGCAGTGAGCCGTACACCGGGGAGCTGTTTTTT. Protein product: CASSEPYTGELFF.

The chain couples TRBV29-1 to TRBJ2-7; unclear D gene. Trimming removed 7 bases at V and 4 bases at J, with 14 bases between. This CDR3 is 12 amino acids long. The germline CDR1 and CDR2 sequences are SQVTM and ANQGSEA. CDR3 coding DNA: TGCAGCGCCCCTTGGGGTCCGTACGAGCAGTACTTC. This translates into CSAPWGPYEQYF.

DNA of the CDR3: TGTGCCAGCAGAGGAGGATTCAGCGGGAGACAAGAGACCCAGTACTTC. Translated: CASRGGFSGRQETQYF. The chain joins TRBV6-2 or TRBV6-3 to TRBJ2-5, with TRBD2 matching 8 bases. Trimming at V came to 6 bases and at J to 2 bases, leaving 11 bases not matched to a gene. The CDR3 length is 16 residues. CDR1 and CDR2 from the germline V gene are MNHEY and SVGEGT.

The rearrangement joins TRBV5-8 to TRBJ2-1; possibly TRBD1 for D (6 bases). Trimming removed 0 bases at V and 8 bases at J, with 15 bases between. CDR3 length equals 15 residues. CDR1 SGHTS and CDR2 YDEGEE come from the germline V gene. The CDR3 DNA reads TGTGCCAGCAGCTTGGTAGGACAGCCTATCGATGAGCAGTTCTTC. As protein: CASSLVGQPIDEQFF. The whole variable domain, filled in from reference TRBV5-8 and TRBJ2-1, reads EAGVTQSPTHLIKTRGQQATLRCSPISGHTSVYWYQQALGLGLQFLLWYDEGEERNRGNFPPRFSGRQFPNYSSELNVNALELEDSALYLCASSLVGQPIDEQFFGPGTRLTVL.

This clonotype was detected ten times or more. The rearrangement joins TRBV12-3 or TRBV12-4 to TRBJ1-1; possible D gene TRBD1, 5 bases. CDR3 length: 15 residues. The V end lost 2 bases, the J end lost 1 base, and 11 bases lay between the germline ends. Here the CDR3 reads CASSLNGGGNTEAFF. The CDR3 region has the DNA TGTGCCAGCAGTTTAAACGGCGGGGGGAACACTGAAGCTTTCTTT.

The CDR3 sequence is CASSVGTGAVYEQYF. Written as DNA, the CDR3 is TGTGCCAGCAGCGTAGGTACCGGGGCCGTCTACGAGCAGTACTTC. The gene calls are TRBV9 and TRBJ2-7; D possibly uses TRBD1 or TRBD2 (5 bases each). The germline V gene has CDR1 SGDLS and CDR2 YYNGEE. V was clipped by 0 bases and J by 3 bases, with 13 bases between them. This CDR3 contains 15 residues.

The rearrangement joins TRBV29-1 to TRBJ2-1, with 7 bases that match TRBD2. V lost 3 bases and J lost 4; bases outside the gene matches: 3. This CDR3 comprises 13 residues. In germline, CDR1 is SQVTM, CDR2 ANQGSEA. Here the CDR3 reads CSVDGTTYNEQFF. The CDR3 DNA reads as TGCAGCGTTGATGGGACTACATACAATGAGCAGTTCTTC.

Ten or more counts support this clonotype. This rearrangement joins TRBV12-3 or TRBV12-4 to TRBJ2-7; possibly TRBD1 or TRBD2 for D (5 bases each). There are 16 residues in the CDR3. Trimming left V 6 bases short and J 2 bases short, with 20 bases between. The CDR3 reads CASSPIGTGYAYEQYF. DNA of the CDR3: TGTGCCAGCAGCCCTATCGGGACCGGATACGCCTACGAGCAGTACTTC.

This clonotype was observed a handful of times. The rearrangement links TRBV18 to TRBJ2-3; D ambiguous. Germline V lookup: CDR1 KGHSH, CDR2 LQKENI. This CDR3 has 13 residues. V was trimmed by 3 bases and J by 4 bases, leaving 8 bases between them. The CDR3 nucleotides are TGTGCCAGCTCACCGACTCGGGCAGATACGCAGTATTTT. Translating gives CASSPTRADTQYF.

This clonotype was seen at least ten times. The gene calls are TRBV7-2 and TRBJ2-7, with D possibly TRBD1 on 6 matching bases. The CDR3 totals 14 residues. Trimming pared 7 bases from V and 3 bases from J, leaving 16 bases between. The germline CDR1 and CDR2 sequences are SGHTA and FQGNSA. As DNA, the CDR3 is TGTGCCAGCACCTCCCCACAGGGAGTCTACGAGCAGTACTTC. It is translated as CASTSPQGVYEQYF.

The chain combines TRBV19 with TRBJ1-2; D might be TRBD1 (5 bases). CDR3 length: 14 amino acids. CDR1 and CDR2 from the germline V gene are LNHDA and SQIVND (reference sequence). Trimming shortened V by 0 bases and J by 2 bases, and 7 bases separated the two germline ends. The CDR3 sequence is CASSIESGNYGYTF. The DNA of the CDR3 is TGTGCCAGTAGTATAGAGTCAGGGAACTATGGCTACACCTTC.

The V call is TRBV3-1, the J call TRBJ2-1, with 7 bases that match TRBD1. This CDR3 is built from 14 residues. Unmatched junction bases numbered 12, after V lost 1 base and J lost 15 bases. The germline V gene encodes CDR1 LGHDT and CDR2 YNNKEL (reference sequence). The CDR3 region has the DNA TGTGCCAGCAGCCAAGCCCCGGGACAGAAAGGTTCGTTCTTC. It codes for CASSQAPGQKGSFF.

The chain couples TRBV2 to TRBJ2-6; no reliable D call. The CDR3 is 16 amino acids. V was shortened by 3 bases and J by 2 bases, with 11 bases between the two germline ends. CDR1 is SNHLY, CDR2 FYNNEI, per germline. CDR3 region: CASSEKVSPGANVLTF. The CDR3 coding sequence is TGTGCCAGCAGTGAGAAGGTTTCCCCTGGGGCCAACGTCCTGACTTTC.

The V call is TRBV9, the J call TRBJ2-2, with D perhaps matching TRBD2 (5 bases). Looked up from germline, CDR1 is SGDLS and CDR2 is YYNGEE. The CDR3 extends over 13 amino acids. The V gene lost 6 bases and the J gene lost 6 bases, with 12 bases spanning the gap. In DNA form, the CDR3 reads TGTGCCAGCACCCCTTCTAGCCCCGGGGAGCTGTTTTTT. It encodes CASTPSSPGELFF.

This chain uses TRBV20-1 with TRBJ2-2; no clear D gene. Per the germline V gene, CDR1 is DFQATT and CDR2 is SNEGSKA (reference sequence). This CDR3 is built from 14 residues. V was pared by 3 bases and J by 5 bases, with 13 bases between. The CDR3 DNA reads as TGCAGTGCTAGTTCGGGCAGAGGTACCGGGGAGCTGTTTTTT. This translates into CSASSGRGTGELFF.

This clonotype appeared a few times. The chain has TRBV7-6 and TRBJ2-7; D is undetermined. Between the trimmed V and J ends, which lost 2 bases and 4 bases, there was a span of 9 bases. Germline V gives CDR1 SGHVS, CDR2 FNYEAQ. CDR3 size: 13 residues. The CDR3 nucleotides read TGTGCCAGCAGCTTACTTGGCGTATACGAGCAGTACTTC. Its protein is CASSLLGVYEQYF.

This clonotype was picked up one time. The chain couples TRBV19 to TRBJ2-2, with D tentatively TRBD1 (6 bases). Germline CDR1 and CDR2: LNHDA and SQIVND (reference sequence). V lost 6 bases and J lost 5, with 16 bases in between. This CDR3 spans 15 amino acids. CDR3 in DNA: TGTGCCAGTAGGGGGACACAAACTCAAACCGGGGAGCTGTTTTTT. Residues: CASRGTQTQTGELFF.

This clonotype was observed a handful of times. V is TRBV12-3 or TRBV12-4 and J is TRBJ2-1; 12 bases align to TRBD2. Trimming took 5 bases from V and 5 from J; bases not matched to a gene: 10. The CDR3 sequence is 17 residues long. Here the CDR3 DNA reads TGTGCCAGCAGTGACCCGACTAGCGGGAGACCGCACAATGAGCAGTTCTTC. Amino acids: CASSDPTSGRPHNEQFF.